The 10 T cell receptor beta chains listed next were all sequenced from one sample in a study of blood T cell repertoires in COVID-19 (TCRdb year 2020). The method behind the library was the immunoSEQ multiplex PCR assay. TCRdb stores this immuneACCESS table with in-frame sequences only. Part of the clones is absent; in the studies checked, under half of the shortfall reflects unresolved V genes, and no reason is known for the rest. This sample has approximately 250,000 clones in its table, and approximately 88% of those were observed once. Jointly, the top ten make up 2.5% of the sample. The sample comprised PBMCs or T cells enriched from blood (not recorded which). These receptors all come from a woman aged 40 to 49 with acute COVID-19.

The rearrangement joins TRBV2 to TRBJ2-3, with D possibly matching TRBD2 (5 bases). V lost 7 bases and J 4 bases, leaving 15 bases between the germline ends. CDR3 size: 14 residues. Germline loops: CDR1 SNHLY, CDR2 FYNNEI. This CDR3 reads CASMPDGVADTQYF. The CDR3 DNA reads as TGTGCCAGCATGCCTGACGGGGTGGCAGATACGCAGTATTTT.

The CDR3 region has the DNA TGTGCCAGCAGCCAAGGCGGGGCAGGGAGCGGCTATGGCTACACCTTC. Translation gives CASSQGGAGSGYGYTF. J is TRBJ1-2 and V is TRBV3-1 (or the pseudogene TRBV3-2); D is possibly TRBD1 (5 bases). The CDR3 length is 16 residues. Germline V gives CDR1 LGHDT, CDR2 YNNKEL (reference sequence). V was clipped by 1 base and J by 4 bases, with 16 bases between them.

V is TRBV2 and J is TRBJ1-1; 9 bases agree with TRBD1. V gave up 6 bases and J gave up 1 base; unmatched junction bases: 12. From germline, CDR1 is SNHLY and CDR2 FYNNEI. The CDR3 length is 17 residues. The CDR3 sequence: CASRADRGARGNTEAFF. The CDR3 DNA reads as TGTGCCAGCAGGGCGGACAGGGGCGCGAGGGGGAACACTGAAGCTTTCTTT.

This clone appeared a single time. The chain combines TRBV5-1 with TRBJ2-3; D is perhaps TRBD1 (6 bases). Trimming pared 4 bases from V and 1 base from J, leaving 10 bases between. Germline CDR1 is SGHRS and CDR2 is YFSETQ. The CDR3 sequence is 14 residues long. The CDR3 nucleotides are TGCGCCAGCAGCAAACCAGGGGGCACAGATACGCAGTATTTT. Amino acid sequence: CASSKPGGTDTQYF.

This chain uses TRBV5-1 with TRBJ1-6, with D tentatively TRBD1 (6 bases). Deletions cut 3 bases from V and 0 bases from J, with 10 bases between. Germline lookup yields CDR1 SGHRS and CDR2 YFSETQ. The CDR3 extends over 16 amino acids. CDR3 coding DNA: TGCGCCAGCAGCTCGCAACAGGGCTCCTATAATTCACCCCTCCACTTT. This codes for CASSSQQGSYNSPLHF.

The genes are TRBV9 and TRBJ2-5; 8 positions agree with TRBD1. Looked up from germline, CDR1 is SGDLS and CDR2 is YYNGEE. The J segment lost 5 bases and the V segment lost 3 bases, leaving 6 bases of the junction unmatched. CDR3 size: 14 residues. The CDR3 loop reads CASSERTGWETQYF. DNA of the CDR3: TGTGCCAGCAGCGAACGGACAGGGTGGGAGACCCAGTACTTC.

CDR3 coding DNA: TGTGCCAGCAGGGCCCTATGGGACAGGGGAGATACGCAGTATTTT. As protein: CASRALWDRGDTQYF. The chain recombines TRBV6-5 with TRBJ2-3; 10 bases agree with TRBD1. Germline assignment: CDR1 MNHEY and CDR2 SVGAGI. With V trimmed by 6 bases and J by 5 bases, 8 bases remained unmatched. This CDR3 has 15 amino acids.

The chain has TRBV11-3 and TRBJ1-2; D not certain. Germline CDR1 SGHNT, CDR2 YENEEA. The CDR3 is 15 amino acids. V dropped 3 bases and J dropped 4 bases, with 15 bases sitting between them. The CDR3 loop is CASSFKTGYCYGYTF. The CDR3 coding sequence is TGTGCCAGCAGCTTCAAGACGGGATATTGCTATGGCTACACCTTC. The whole variable domain, filled in from reference TRBV11-3 and TRBJ1-2, reads EAGVVQSPRYKIIEKKQPVAFWCNPISGHNTLYWYLQNLGQGPELLIRYENEEAVDDSQLPKDRFSAERLKGVDSTLKIQPAELGDSAVYLCASSFKTGYCYGYTFGSGTRLTVV.

CDR3 bases: TGTGCCAGCAGCAAAGGGACGGGGGGACAGGCCTGTTCCCTGTTTTTT. It yields the protein CASSKGTGGQACSLFF. The chain joins TRBV21-1 to TRBJ1-4; the table's D call, TRBD1, has no DNA check behind it. TRBV21-1 is assigned pseudogene status. This CDR3 is built from 16 residues.

The chain employs TRBV6-5 and TRBJ1-4; 10 nucleotides align to TRBD1. The CDR3 totals 15 residues. Germline V gives CDR1 MNHEY, CDR2 SVGAGI. Unmatched junction bases numbered 6, after V lost 6 bases and J lost 5 bases. The CDR3 sequence: CASRSWTGGNEKLFF. The DNA of the CDR3 is TGTGCCAGCAGATCCTGGACAGGGGGGAATGAAAAACTGTTTTTT.